What follows is one T cell receptor (beta chain) and its context. Sequenced by immunoSEQ multiplex PCR; TCRdb stores in-frame clones only, minus some. Among about 200,000 clones listed, approximately 88% were seen once. Allocation to cohorts depended on clinical history reported by the participants. Germline V lookup: CDR1 SGHDT, CDR2 YYEEEE. CDR3 length equals 14 residues. With 1 base removed from V and 1 base from J, the gap between germline ends came to 6 bases. The sample is drawn from a study of blood T cell repertoires in COVID-19. About the study: In each case, the material was cDNA or gDNA derived from T cells, B-cell-depleted T cells, or PBMCs.

The rearrangement links TRBV5-6 to TRBJ2-1; the D gene is possibly TRBD2 (5 bases). The material sequenced was PBMCs or T cells enriched from blood (not recorded which). The clonotype originates from a woman between 18 and 29 years old who had recovered from COVID-19. CDR3 sequence: CASSLPGSYNEQFF. DNA for the CDR3: TGTGCCAGCAGCTTGCCGGGGTCCTACAATGAGCAGTTCTTC.